Presented here are 30 T cell receptor beta chains from one specimen sequenced in a study of blood T cell repertoires in COVID-19. The table came from immunoSEQ multiplex PCR; TCRdb's copy has only in-frame clones and leaves some out. The repertoire holds hundreds of thousands of clones, roughly 86% seen once, with over 2% in the top ten. What was sequenced was peripheral blood. Every receptor here comes from a woman between 25 and 40 years old who had recovered from COVID-19.

CDR3 amino acids: CASSRHRDRDFDNYGYTF. The DNA for the CDR3 is TGTGCCAGCAGCCGACACCGGGACAGGGACTTTGATAACTATGGCTACACCTTC. The chain is built from TRBV3-1 (or the pseudogene TRBV3-2) and TRBJ1-2, with TRBD1 matching over 9 bases. This CDR3 contains 18 residues. Per the germline V gene, CDR1 is LGHDT and CDR2 is YNNKEL (reference sequence). The trim removed 4 bases at V and 1 base at J, leaving 13 bases unmatched.

This clone came up once. The V gene is TRBV9, the J gene TRBJ1-3; 7 bases align to TRBD1. Per germline, CDR1 SGDLS and CDR2 YYNGEE. J was trimmed by 0 bases and V by 4 bases; bases with no gene match: 10. The CDR3 totals 17 residues. CDR3 sequence: CASSSGTELSSGNTIYF. The CDR3 bases are TGTGCCAGCAGCTCTGGGACAGAATTGAGCTCTGGAAACACCATATATTTT.

The V gene is TRBV2, the J gene TRBJ2-3; maybe TRBD1 (5 bases). The CDR3 sequence is 13 residues long. The V gene lost 5 bases and the J gene lost 4 bases, with 10 bases spanning the gap. Germline V gene sequence: CDR1 SNHLY, CDR2 FYNNEI. CDR3 residues: CASSTGPPDTQYF. The CDR3 nucleotides read TGTGCCAGCAGTACAGGCCCGCCAGATACGCAGTATTTT.

A single count supports this clone. The chain recombines TRBV6-5 with TRBJ2-7; TRBD2 aligns across 7 bases. CDR3 length: 15 amino acids. V lost 5 bases and J lost 2; bases outside the gene matches: 9. Germline V gene sequence: CDR1 MNHEY, CDR2 SVGAGI. CDR3 amino acids: CASSPAASGAYEQYF. Written as DNA, the CDR3 is TGTGCCAGCAGTCCCGCCGCTAGCGGCGCCTACGAGCAGTACTTC.

This chain joins TRBV9 and TRBJ2-1; D gene unclear. CDR1 and CDR2 (germline): SGDLS, YYNGEE. The CDR3 length is 15 residues. Trimming removed 0 bases from V and 7 bases from J, with 14 bases in between. The CDR3 DNA is TGTGCCAGCAGCGTAGTACCAGAAAGTCGAAATGAGCAGTTCTTC. It is translated as CASSVVPESRNEQFF.

V and J are TRBV30 and TRBJ2-7; D possibly corresponds to TRBD2 (5 bases). The CDR3 covers 13 residues. Germline V gene lookup returns CDR1 GTSNPN and CDR2 SVGIG (reference sequence). V dropped 0 bases and J dropped 6 bases, with 12 bases sitting between them. CDR3 nucleotide sequence: TGTGCCTGGAGTGTATCGGGGTTCGGCGAGCAGTACTTC. Translated, it gives CAWSVSGFGEQYF. The variable domain in full, with the rest retrieved from reference TRBV30 and TRBJ2-7, is SQTIHQWPATLVQPVGSPLSLECTVEGTSNPNLYWYRQAAGRGLQLLFYSVGIGQISSEVPQNLSASRPQDRQFILSSKKLLLSDSGFYLCAWSVSGFGEQYFGPGTRLTVT.

V usage is TRBV6-1 and J usage is TRBJ2-2; 12 bases align to TRBD2. V shed 2 bases, J shed 3 bases, and the junction held 4 bases outside the gene matches. Germline CDR1 is MNHNS and CDR2 is SASEGT. The CDR3 consists of 17 residues. CDR3 sequence: CASSELAGGWDTGELFF. The CDR3 DNA reads as TGTGCCAGCAGTGAACTAGCGGGAGGGTGGGACACCGGGGAGCTGTTTTTT.

The gene calls are TRBV7-3 and TRBJ2-1, with TRBD1 matching 8 bases. The germline V gene has CDR1 SGHTA and CDR2 FQGTGA. The V segment lost 5 bases and the J segment 4 bases; nucleotides outside the gene matches: 7. There are 15 residues in the CDR3. CDR3 nucleotide sequence: TGTGCCAGCAGCCGACAGGGGTTCGGTTACAATGAGCAGTTCTTC. This encodes CASSRQGFGYNEQFF.

This clone was counted once. The chain links TRBV6-6 to TRBJ2-5; D possibly corresponds to TRBD1 (6 bases). Germline CDR1 MNHNY, CDR2 SVGAGI (reference sequence). Trimming shortened V by 6 bases and J by 3 bases, and 14 bases separated the two germline ends. The CDR3 is 14 amino acids. This CDR3 is CASRDSTIEETQYF. CDR3 DNA: TGTGCCAGCAGGGACAGTACTATCGAAGAGACCCAGTACTTC.

The sample holds one count of this clone. The chain uses TRBV6-1 and TRBJ1-2; no definite D call. Trimming left V 2 bases short and J 4 bases short, with 14 bases between. Germline CDR1 MNHNS, CDR2 SASEGT. The CDR3 is made up of 15 amino acids. CDR3 nucleotide sequence: TGTGCCAGCAGTGAACCACGCGGGGTGACCTATGGCTACACCTTC. The encoded protein is CASSEPRGVTYGYTF.

CDR3 amino acids: CASDDRVNQPQHF. CDR3 nucleotides: TGTGCCAGCGACGACAGGGTCAATCAGCCCCAGCATTTT. The rearrangement links TRBV6-5 to TRBJ1-5, with 7 bases that match TRBD1. Germline values: CDR1 MNHEY, CDR2 SVGAGI. This CDR3 has 13 residues. Germline trimming cut 8 bases from V and 3 bases from J; bases unmatched to any gene: 4.

The V call is TRBV18, the J call TRBJ2-5, with D uncertain. Germline V gives CDR1 KGHSH, CDR2 LQKENI. The CDR3 spans 11 residues. V was clipped by 6 bases and J by 2 bases, with 4 bases between them. The CDR3 is CASSPQETQYF. CDR3 DNA: TGTGCCAGCTCCCCTCAAGAGACCCAGTACTTC.

The chain carries TRBV5-4 and TRBJ2-3; TRBD1 matches at 10 bases. The ends lost 4 bases at V and 5 bases at J; junction bases unmatched: 4. The germline gives CDR1 SGHNT, CDR2 YYREEE (reference sequence). This CDR3 is 14 amino acids long. CDR3 nucleotide sequence: TGTGCCAGCAGCGAACGGACAGGGGGAGATACGCAGTATTTT. Translation gives CASSERTGGDTQYF. Looking up the rest from reference TRBV5-4 and TRBJ2-3 gives the full variable domain: ETGVTQSPTHLIKTRGQQVTLRCSSQSGHNTVSWYQQALGQGPQFIFQYYREEENGRGNFPPRFSGLQFPNYSSELNVNALELDDSALYLCASSERTGGDTQYFGPGTRLTVL.

This clone came up a few times. The chain employs TRBV9 and TRBJ1-3; D gene uncertain. Trimming took off 0 bases at V and 0 bases at J, with 7 bases between the two ends. The CDR3 runs 15 residues. Germline CDR1 is SGDLS and CDR2 is YYNGEE. The DNA of the CDR3 is TGTGCCAGCAGCGTAGGGACTTACTCTGGAAACACCATATATTTT. It specifies CASSVGTYSGNTIYF.

J is TRBJ2-6 and V is TRBV2; 8 bases fit TRBD1. V gave up 4 bases and J gave up 4 bases; unmatched junction bases: 9. The CDR3 contains 17 residues. Germline V gene data show CDR1 as SNHLY and CDR2 as FYNNEI. The CDR3 region is CASSGGQGRQGANVLTF. CDR3 in DNA: TGTGCCAGCAGTGGAGGACAGGGTCGACAAGGGGCCAACGTCCTGACTTTC.

The rearrangement joins TRBV11-3 to TRBJ2-2; TRBD2 matches 7 bases. Germline CDR1 SGHNT, CDR2 YENEEA. This CDR3 has 14 amino acids. The ends lost 5 bases at V and 8 bases at J; junction bases unmatched: 8. CDR3 DNA: TGTGCCAGCAGCCCCGGGGGAGGGGCGGGGGAGCTGTTTTTT. This gives the protein CASSPGGGAGELFF. The full variable domain, with the rest looked up from reference TRBV11-3 and TRBJ2-2, is EAGVVQSPRYKIIEKKQPVAFWCNPISGHNTLYWYLQNLGQGPELLIRYENEEAVDDSQLPKDRFSAERLKGVDSTLKIQPAELGDSAVYLCASSPGGGAGELFFGEGSRLTVL.

CDR3 DNA sequence: TGTGCCAGCAGTCCGCTAAAAGCCGGGACAGCCAACGTCCTGACTTTC. This translates into CASSPLKAGTANVLTF. The chain has TRBV5-4 and TRBJ2-6; D is possibly TRBD1 (6 bases). CDR1 is SGHNT, CDR2 YYREEE, per germline (reference sequence). This CDR3 is 16 amino acids long. V lost 5 bases, J lost 7 bases, and 19 bases lay in between.

The rearrangement links TRBV5-1 to TRBJ2-3; the D gene is possibly TRBD2 (6 bases). Germline CDR1 reads SGHRS; CDR2 reads YFSETQ. The V and J ends lost 0 bases and 1 base respectively, with 15 bases between them. The CDR3 runs to 17 residues. The CDR3 loop reads CASSLAMSGLRTDTQYF. CDR3 bases: TGCGCCAGCAGCTTGGCCATGAGCGGGCTACGCACAGATACGCAGTATTTT.

Details on this clone: This same CDR3 is encoded by further DNA sequences in the sample. The chain employs TRBV6-5 and TRBJ1-2; 11 bases are shared with TRBD1. Germline V gene lookup returns CDR1 MNHEY and CDR2 SVGAGI. J lost 5 bases, V lost 2 bases, and 4 bases had no gene match. The CDR3 runs to 15 residues. CDR3 in DNA: TGTGCCAGCAGTTACCGGGACAGGGGGGGTTATGGCTACACCTTC. Translating it yields CASSYRDRGGYGYTF.

The chain links TRBV6-5 to TRBJ1-5, with D hard to call. Deletions cut 6 bases from V and 2 bases from J, with 11 bases between. The CDR3 totals 14 residues. The germline CDR1 and CDR2 sequences are MNHEY and SVGAGI. CDR3 in amino acids: CASREGSGNQPQHF. The CDR3, as DNA: TGTGCCAGCAGGGAGGGTTCGGGCAATCAGCCCCAGCATTTT.

The V gene is TRBV27, the J gene TRBJ2-1, with 12 bases identical to TRBD2. The junction had 7 bases not matched to a gene; V was cut back by 6 bases and J by 4 bases. Germline CDR1 and CDR2: MNHEY and SMNVEV (reference sequence). This CDR3 region has 16 residues. CDR3 DNA: TGTGCCAGCAGCCGGACTAGCGGGGTAGATTACAATGAGCAGTTCTTC. Amino acid sequence: CASSRTSGVDYNEQFF.

The V and J genes are TRBV19 and TRBJ1-2; D gene unclear. CDR3 length equals 12 residues. V dropped 5 bases and J dropped 6 bases, with 10 bases sitting between them. The germline V gene encodes CDR1 LNHDA and CDR2 SQIVND (reference sequence). CDR3 nucleotide sequence: TGTGCCAGTAGTCTGCTGGGAGATGGCTACACCTTC. Translating gives CASSLLGDGYTF.

Here the CDR3 DNA reads TGTGCCAGCAGCCGGCGGGGGGTGACTGGAAACACCATATATTTT. Residues: CASSRRGVTGNTIYF. The V call is TRBV3-1 (or the pseudogene TRBV3-2), the J call TRBJ1-3; TRBD1 might be the D (5 bases). V lost 4 bases, J lost 2 bases, and 12 bases lay in between. The CDR3 is made up of 15 amino acids. The germline V gene encodes CDR1 LGHDT and CDR2 YNNKEL (reference sequence).

This rearrangement joins TRBV24-1 to TRBJ2-5, with D perhaps matching TRBD2 (5 bases). The length of the CDR3 is 17 residues. Looked up from germline, CDR1 is KGHDR and CDR2 is SFDVKD. V gave up 1 base and J gave up 5 bases, with 19 bases separating them. CDR3: CATSDLGRAGLGETQYF. For the CDR3, the DNA is TGTGCCACCAGTGATTTAGGGCGGGCGGGCCTCGGGGAGACCCAGTACTTC.

V usage is TRBV7-2 and J usage is TRBJ1-5, with D maybe TRBD1 (6 bases). This CDR3 has 16 amino acids. Trimming stripped 2 bases from V and 6 bases from J, with 17 bases between. CDR1 SGHTA and CDR2 FQGNSA come from the germline V gene. Here the CDR3 DNA reads TGTGCCAGCAGCTTAAGTCGTAGGCAGGGGACTCAGCCCCAGCATTTT. Translating gives CASSLSRRQGTQPQHF.

J is TRBJ2-7 and V is TRBV5-1; the D gene is possibly TRBD1 (5 bases). Germline CDR1 reads SGHRS; CDR2 reads YFSETQ. V gave up 4 bases and J gave up 6 bases, with 11 bases separating them. The CDR3 runs to 12 residues. CDR3 coding DNA: TGCGCCAGCAGCCTTACAGGCGGCGAGCAGTACTTC. It is translated as CASSLTGGEQYF.

The chain carries TRBV18 and TRBJ1-1; TRBD1 agrees at 7 bases. With 4 bases clipped from V and 5 bases from J, the junction kept 7 bases outside the gene matches. CDR3 size: 14 residues. Germline-derived CDR1 and CDR2 are KGHSH and LQKENI. CDR3 region: CASSLTGVRTEAFF. CDR3 in DNA: TGTGCCAGCTCACTAACAGGGGTGAGAACTGAAGCTTTCTTT. The entire variable domain, with the rest obtained from reference TRBV18 and TRBJ1-1, is as follows: NAGVMQNPRHLVRRRGQEARLRCSPMKGHSHVYWYRQLPEEGLKFMVYLQKENIIDESGMPKERFSAEFPKEGPSILRIQQVVRGDSAAYFCASSLTGVRTEAFFGQGTRLTVV.

The V call is TRBV5-4, the J call TRBJ2-5; TRBD2 matches at 12 bases. Trimming took 4 bases from V and 4 from J; bases not matched to a gene: 11. The CDR3 has 17 residues. Germline CDR1 SGHNT, CDR2 YYREEE (reference sequence). The CDR3 DNA reads as TGTGCCAGCAGCCGACAACTCCGGGGACTAGCGGGAGAGACCCAGTACTTC. Its protein is CASSRQLRGLAGETQYF.

The chain carries TRBV5-4 and TRBJ2-7, with 9 bases aligning to TRBD2. The germline gives CDR1 SGHNT, CDR2 YYREEE (reference sequence). The CDR3 extends over 15 amino acids. Trimming at V came to 3 bases and at J to 0 bases, leaving 4 bases not matched to a gene. The CDR3: CASSSPSGNSYEQYF. Written as DNA, the CDR3 is TGTGCCAGCAGCTCGCCTAGCGGGAACTCCTACGAGCAGTACTTC.

The chain has TRBV9 and TRBJ2-1, with 8 nucleotides matching TRBD2. CDR1 and CDR2 from the germline V gene are SGDLS and YYNGEE. The CDR3 is made up of 15 amino acids. V gave up 2 bases and J gave up 5 bases; unmatched junction bases: 6. Here the CDR3 reads CASSVVTSGDNEQFF. In DNA, the CDR3 is TGTGCCAGCAGCGTGGTTACTAGCGGAGACAATGAGCAGTTCTTC.